Many counts were recorded for the clone carrying this T cell receptor beta chain. RNA transcripts provided the source from which TCR beta CDR3 regions were amplified. The TCR CDR3 was amplified in a first-round RT-PCR using the HTBI primer set. TCRdb reprocessed the multiplex PCR reads via MiXCR and lists one record per CDR3 protein. Counted here are around 540,000 distinct CDR3 sequences, about 15% occurring once; the ten biggest clones make up 25% to 30%. This sample is part of a study of T cells in Graves' hyperthyroidism and ophthalmopathy. Trimming took 4 bases from V and 8 from J, leaving 20 bases between them. The V gene's germline CDR1 is SGHTA and CDR2 FQGNSA. The CDR3 length is 15 residues. In the ophthalmopathy cohort, Clinical Activity Score was at least 3, NOSPECS grade at least 4, and duration under 3 months.

Sequenced input: blood. This chain uses TRBV7-2 with TRBJ1-2; D is undetermined. This receptor was obtained from a woman in her twenties or thirties with Graves' ophthalmopathy. The CDR3: CASSSDRQPLRGYTF. CDR3 nucleotides: TGTGCCAGCAGCTCCGACCGGCAGCCCTTAAGGGGCTACACCTTC.